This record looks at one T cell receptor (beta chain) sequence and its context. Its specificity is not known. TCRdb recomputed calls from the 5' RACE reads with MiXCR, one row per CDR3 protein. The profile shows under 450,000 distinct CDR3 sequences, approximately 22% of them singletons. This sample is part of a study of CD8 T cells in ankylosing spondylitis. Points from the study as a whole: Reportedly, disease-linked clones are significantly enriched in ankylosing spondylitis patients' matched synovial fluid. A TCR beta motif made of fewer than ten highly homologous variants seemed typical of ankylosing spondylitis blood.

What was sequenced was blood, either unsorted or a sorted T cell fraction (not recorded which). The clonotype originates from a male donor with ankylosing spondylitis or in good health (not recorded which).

The CDR3 loop reads CASRRQFQETQYF. DNA for the CDR3: TGTGCCAGTAGGCGACAGTTCCAAGAGACCCAGTACTTC. This sequence joins TRBV19 and TRBJ2-5, with a possible D match to TRBD1 (5 bases). In germline, CDR1 is LNHDA, CDR2 SQIVND (reference sequence). The CDR3 spans 13 residues. Trimming pared 6 bases from V and 1 base from J, leaving 9 bases between.